This TCR beta chain was retrieved from a study of blood T cells in healthy people across ages. Study observations and caveats: Diversity of TCR beta per million T cells declined in a roughly linear way with age. Fewer expanded clones and more diversity marked long-lived versus aged donors.

This clonotype showed up just a few times. Its target is unknown. The germline gives CDR1 MRHNA, CDR2 SNTAGT. Trimming took 4 bases from V and 4 from J, leaving 14 bases between them. The CDR3 has 15 residues. Peripheral blood samples of 9 to 10 milliliters were drawn from each donor. The study isolated at least 6.5 million PBMCs from each sample. Then a second PCR, running roughly 7 to 11 cycles, was carried out with a sample-barcoded 5' primer and a J-beta primer mix. MiXCR was run by TCRdb on the 5' RACE reads, yielding one entry per CDR3 protein. The table lists hundreds of thousands of distinct CDR3 sequences, approximately 21% of them singletons.

The sequence came from a man between 70 and 80 years old in good health. The chain is built from TRBV6-4 and TRBJ2-1, with D perhaps matching TRBD2 (5 bases). What was sequenced was blood. The CDR3 loop is CASSVFLADYNEQFF. The CDR3 nucleotides read TGTGCCAGCAGTGTTTTTCTAGCCGATTACAATGAGCAGTTCTTC.